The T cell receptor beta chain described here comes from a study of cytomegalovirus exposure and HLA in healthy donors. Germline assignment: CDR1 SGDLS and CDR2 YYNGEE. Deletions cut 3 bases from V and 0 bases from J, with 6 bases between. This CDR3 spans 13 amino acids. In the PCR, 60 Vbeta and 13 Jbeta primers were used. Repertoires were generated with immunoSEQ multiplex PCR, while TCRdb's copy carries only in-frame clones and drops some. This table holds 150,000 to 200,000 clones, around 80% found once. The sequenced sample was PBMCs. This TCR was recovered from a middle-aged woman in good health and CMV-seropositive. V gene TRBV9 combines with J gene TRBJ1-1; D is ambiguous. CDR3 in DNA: TGTGCCAGCAGCGACACAGTGAACACTGAAGCTTTCTTT. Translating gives CASSDTVNTEAFF.